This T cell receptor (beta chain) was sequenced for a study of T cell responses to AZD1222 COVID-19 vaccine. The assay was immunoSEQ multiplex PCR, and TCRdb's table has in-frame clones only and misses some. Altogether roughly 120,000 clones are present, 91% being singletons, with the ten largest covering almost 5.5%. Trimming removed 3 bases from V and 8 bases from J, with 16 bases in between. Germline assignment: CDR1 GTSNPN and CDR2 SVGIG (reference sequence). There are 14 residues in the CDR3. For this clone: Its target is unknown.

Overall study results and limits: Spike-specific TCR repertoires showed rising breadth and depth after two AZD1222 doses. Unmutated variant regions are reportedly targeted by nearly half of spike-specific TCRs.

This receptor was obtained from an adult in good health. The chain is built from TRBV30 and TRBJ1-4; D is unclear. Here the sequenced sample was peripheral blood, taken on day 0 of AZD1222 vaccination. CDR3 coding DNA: TGTGCCTGGAGCGAGACTCCTGGAGGGGAAAAACTGTTTTTT. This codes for CAWSETPGGEKLFF.